This TCR beta chain was sequenced for a study of blood T cell repertoires in COVID-19 (dated by TCRdb to the early 2020s). Regarding the research as a whole: Collaborator samples came from the United States, Italy and Spain and covered acute and convalescent phases of COVID-19. The prospective study material was composed of cDNA or gDNA derived from T cells, B-cell-depleted T cells, or PBMCs. Subjects who had been exposed to COVID-19, were actively infected with it, or had recovered from it provided the deeply sampled blood TCRbeta repertoires that made up the dataset. The repertoires were made available in a free public database intended to serve as a resource for research on the immune response to SARS-CoV-2. Samples came from the ongoing ImmuneRACE study (first 160 participants) plus 1,254 subjects from 6 global collaborators. Nearly every sample came with metadata listing a de-identified subject ID, COVID-19 status, age in years and sex. Where available, HLA class I and class II types were taken from metadata supplied by the sample provider and were not determined by assay-based typing. The paper's findings and limits, for the study overall: Clinical and demographic metadata were provided uncurated, with the amount varying by source and participant.

According to the germline V gene, CDR1 reads SQVTM and CDR2 reads ANQGSEA. The V and J ends are trimmed by 7 bases and 0 bases, leaving 13 bases between them. The CDR3 goes from the cysteine to the phenylalanine over 14 residues. Only the CDR3 portion is preserved as DNA: 42 bases, with reading frame beginning at the first base. TCRbeta CDR3 regions were amplified from genomic DNA using the immunoSEQ Assay, a bias-controlled multiplex PCR. On the study's bioinformatics: The number of nucleated cells in each sample was estimated from the amplification of reference gene primers within the assay. Sequence reads were collapsed and filtered to measure the absolute abundance of every unique TCRbeta CDR3 rearrangement. For each sample, productive Simpson clonality was calculated as the square root of Simpson's diversity index over productive rearrangements. The immuneACCESS repertoire file appears here via TCRdb, limited to in-frame rearrangements. These files lack a portion of the clones; in checked studies, under half of the deficit traces to unresolved V genes, and the cause of the others is not known. The V and J calls and clone size were taken over from that table, and D and trimming were inferred from the DNA. This sample holds about 170,000 clones; approximately 74% were observed only once. The ten largest clones add up to about 3% of the sample.

Whole blood was collected in K2EDTA tubes by collaborating institutions according to the institutions' own protocols. For TCRbeta analysis, collaborators shipped samples in one of three forms: frozen whole blood, isolated PBMCs, or DNA extracted from either of those sample types. This clone was detected only a few times. The antigen this receptor binds is unknown. Qualities for individual bases were not recorded, and no much larger clone is one base off. Sample: peripheral blood. The TCR was taken from a woman of 80 years or more with acute or convalescent COVID-19. The V and J genes are TRBV29-1 and TRBJ1-3, and possibly TRBD1, on 6 matching bases. The nucleotides read TGCAGCGCCCGGGACACCAACTCTGGAAACACCATATATTTT. This encodes CSARDTNSGNTIYF.